Sequencing of this TCR beta chain was carried out in a study of chemoradiotherapy in HPV16-positive cancers. The overall study: Candidate HPV-specific clones and shared TCR motifs came from a couple of HPV16-positive patients. Broader study findings: HPV-responsive T-cell expansion during chemoradiotherapy was linked to improved recurrence-free survival in HPV16-positive patients. HPV-specific T cells were functionally defined from only two HPV16-positive patients.

The germline gives CDR1 SGDLS, CDR2 YYNGEE. Trimming removed 1 base at V and 4 bases at J, with 9 bases between. The CDR3 length is 14 residues. Generated by immunoSEQ multiplex PCR, the TCRdb table keeps only in-frame clones and is missing some. The sample includes around 9,600 clones, 78% of them seen just once. This clone has only one observation. The antigen is unknown. Repeated repertoire sampling spanned the course of chemoradiotherapy. The V and J genes are TRBV9 and TRBJ1-3; D is possibly TRBD1 (5 bases). Sampling was conducted from a patient who underwent chemoradiotherapy. This TCR came from a human donor with HPV-associated anogenital cancer. The CDR3 is CASSVQGAGNTIYF. CDR3 bases: TGTGCCAGCAGCGTACAGGGTGCCGGAAACACCATATATTTT. The full variable domain, completed using reference TRBV9 and TRBJ1-3, is DSGVTQTPKHLITATGQRVTLRCSPRSGDLSVYWYQQSLDQGLQFLIQYYNGEERAKGNILERFSAQQFPDLHSELNLSSLELGDSALYFCASSVQGAGNTIYFGEGSWLTVV.